This paragraph covers one TCR beta chain sequence. The data are from a study of monozygotic twins with inflammatory bowel disease. Addition of UMIs with a 6-nucleotide sample barcode was achieved by template switching. No DNA is given; TCRdb re-called the 5' RACE reads and lists each CDR3 protein once. The table counts around 99,000 distinct CDR3 sequences; over 10% lies in the top ten. The sequencing input was blood. This clonotype was obtained from a human donor with ulcerative colitis or Crohn's disease, or a healthy co-twin of an affected twin (not recorded which).

The CDR3 protein is CASSQDLEGGGETQYF. The V gene is TRBV4-2, the J gene TRBJ2-5; the D call of TRBD1 rests on TCRdb alone, since no DNA is present to check it. The CDR3 has 16 amino acids. Germline CDR1 is LGHNA and CDR2 is YNFKEQ.